What follows are 24 T cell receptor beta chains derived from one specimen sequenced in a study of cytomegalovirus exposure and HLA in healthy donors. The protocol was immunoSEQ multiplex PCR, while the TCRdb copy is restricted to in-frame clones and leaves out a portion. The data hold under 350,000 clones, with around 85% observed a single time. Sequenced input: PBMCs. All receptors come from a woman between 18 and 29 years old in good health and CMV-seronegative.

The chain carries TRBV5-4 and TRBJ1-2, with a possible D match to TRBD1 (6 bases). Germline V gene data show CDR1 as SGHNT and CDR2 as YYREEE (reference sequence). Trimming removed 3 bases from V and 8 bases from J, with 14 bases in between. CDR3 length equals 13 residues. The CDR3 is CASSSQGIEGYTF. The CDR3 bases are TGTGCCAGCAGCTCACAGGGAATTGAGGGCTACACCTTC. The complete variable domain, with remaining parts taken from reference TRBV5-4 and TRBJ1-2, reads ETGVTQSPTHLIKTRGQQVTLRCSSQSGHNTVSWYQQALGQGPQFIFQYYREEENGRGNFPPRFSGLQFPNYSSELNVNALELDDSALYLCASSSQGIEGYTFGSGTRLTVV.

J is TRBJ2-2 and V is TRBV27; TRBD1 matches at 7 bases. Germline CDR1 and CDR2: MNHEY and SMNVEV (reference sequence). V dropped 2 bases and J dropped 6; count of bases not matched to a gene: 9. The CDR3 covers 16 residues. CDR3 bases: TGTGCCAGCAGTTTACGAGGGGGCCCAACCGCCGGGGAGCTGTTTTTT. It is translated as CASSLRGGPTAGELFF.

The rearrangement links TRBV6-4 to TRBJ1-2; 7 bases agree with TRBD1. CDR3 size: 12 residues. Germline CDR1 and CDR2: MRHNA and SNTAGT. With 6 bases clipped from V and 5 bases from J, the junction kept 3 bases outside the gene matches. The CDR3 nucleotides read TGTGCCAGCAGAGGGACAGAATATGGCTACACCTTC. Residues: CASRGTEYGYTF.

The chain uses TRBV6-5 and TRBJ2-7, with D maybe TRBD2 (6 bases). V lost 0 bases to trimming and J lost 2 bases, with 14 bases between them. CDR3 length: 16 amino acids. Germline assignment: CDR1 MNHEY and CDR2 SVGAGI. CDR3: CASSYSTGSRTYEQYF. CDR3 nucleotides: TGTGCCAGCAGTTACTCGACCGGGAGCCGCACCTACGAGCAGTACTTC.

The chain couples TRBV18 to TRBJ2-7, with a weak D call TRBD2 (6 bases). The CDR3 covers 14 residues. Between the trimmed V and J ends, which lost 2 bases and 2 bases, there was a span of 10 bases. Germline CDR1 and CDR2: KGHSH and LQKENI. This CDR3 is CASSPNGGPYEQYF. As DNA, the CDR3 is TGTGCCAGCTCACCAAACGGGGGTCCCTACGAGCAGTACTTC. Combining the CDR3 with reference TRBV18 and TRBJ2-7 gives the whole variable domain NAGVMQNPRHLVRRRGQEARLRCSPMKGHSHVYWYRQLPEEGLKFMVYLQKENIIDESGMPKERFSAEFPKEGPSILRIQQVVRGDSAAYFCASSPNGGPYEQYFGPGTRLTVT.

The chain combines TRBV4-1 with TRBJ1-4; D possibly corresponds to TRBD1 (6 bases). Trimming left V 6 bases short and J 0 bases short, with 17 bases between. This CDR3 is 17 amino acids long. Germline V gene data show CDR1 as MGHRA and CDR2 as YSYEKL. DNA for the CDR3: TGCGCCAGCAGGAATCCCGGGACATCTGCAACTAATGAAAAACTGTTTTTT. It is translated as CASRNPGTSATNEKLFF.

This sequence joins TRBV18 and TRBJ1-4; no firm D call. The CDR3 loop spans 13 amino acids. The germline gives CDR1 KGHSH, CDR2 LQKENI. Trimming left V 6 bases short and J 3 bases short, with 8 bases between. CDR3 sequence reads: CASSRSANEKLFF. The CDR3 DNA sequence: TGTGCCAGCTCCAGGTCGGCTAATGAAAAACTGTTTTTT.

This clone was seen once. The chain is built from TRBV5-1 and TRBJ2-7, with a weak D call TRBD1 (6 bases). Germline assignment: CDR1 SGHRS and CDR2 YFSETQ. Trimming removed 5 bases at V and 2 bases at J, with 11 bases between. The CDR3 length is 13 residues. The CDR3 coding sequence is TGCGCCAGCAGAAGGACAGCCACCTACGAGCAGTACTTC. It yields the protein CASRRTATYEQYF.

This sequence joins TRBV4-2 and TRBJ2-7; 10 bases align to TRBD1. The CDR3 is 15 residues long. The junction had 1 base not matched to a gene; V was cut back by 0 bases and J by 2 bases. Germline V gene data show CDR1 as LGHNA and CDR2 as YNFKEQ. The DNA of the CDR3 is TGTGCCAGCAGCCAAGAGGGACAGGGGCCCTACGAGCAGTACTTC. Translating it yields CASSQEGQGPYEQYF.

The chain links TRBV7-2 to TRBJ2-2; 11 nucleotides match TRBD2. CDR1 is SGHTA and CDR2 is FQGNSA in the germline V gene. The trim removed 5 bases at V and 6 bases at J, leaving 5 bases unmatched. CDR3 length equals 15 residues. CDR3 residues: CASSPTTSGAGELFF. Written as DNA, the CDR3 is TGTGCCAGCAGCCCGACGACTAGCGGGGCCGGGGAGCTGTTTTTT.

The rearrangement uses TRBV30 and TRBJ1-2, with no clear D. The CDR3 has 13 residues. The germline CDR1 and CDR2 sequences are GTSNPN and SVGIG (reference sequence). The V end lost 0 bases, the J end lost 6 bases, and 11 bases lay between the germline ends. CDR3 loop: CAWSVRISDGYTF. The CDR3 DNA is TGTGCCTGGAGTGTACGTATCAGCGATGGCTACACCTTC.

The J gene is TRBJ1-3, the V gene TRBV30; no firm D call. V was clipped by 6 bases and J by 0 bases, with 9 bases between them. Per the germline V gene, CDR1 is GTSNPN and CDR2 is SVGIG (reference sequence). This CDR3 has 13 residues. This chain's CDR3 is CACARISGNTIYF. In DNA form, the CDR3 reads TGTGCCTGCGCCAGGATCTCTGGAAACACCATATATTTT.

The J gene is TRBJ2-7, the V gene TRBV11-3; the D gene is possibly TRBD2 (5 bases). V was cut by 4 bases and J by 4 bases, with 20 bases left in between. Looked up from germline, CDR1 is SGHNT and CDR2 is YENEEA. This CDR3 spans 16 amino acids. CDR3 residues: CASSSPIYGGSYEQYF. CDR3 nucleotides: TGTGCCAGCAGCTCCCCAATTTATGGAGGTTCGTACGAGCAGTACTTC.

V and J are TRBV6-6 and TRBJ2-7; tentative D call: TRBD1 (6 bases). Per germline, CDR1 MNHNY and CDR2 SVGAGI (reference sequence). The V gene lost 6 bases and the J gene lost 2 bases, with 14 bases spanning the gap. The CDR3 totals 14 residues. CDR3 protein: CASSRDKGTYEQYF. For the CDR3, the DNA is TGTGCCAGCAGCCGGGACAAGGGGACCTACGAGCAGTACTTC.

V usage is TRBV9 and J usage is TRBJ2-7; the match to TRBD1 covers 8 bases. V gave up 0 bases and J gave up 2 bases; unmatched junction bases: 4. The CDR3 length is 15 residues. Germline V gene lookup returns CDR1 SGDLS and CDR2 YYNGEE. CDR3 loop: CASSVGGQGAYEQYF. CDR3 in DNA: TGTGCCAGCAGCGTAGGCGGACAGGGTGCCTACGAGCAGTACTTC.

This clone came up a few times. The rearrangement links TRBV6-5 to TRBJ2-3; 7 nucleotides align to TRBD2. Germline lookup yields CDR1 MNHEY and CDR2 SVGAGI. There are 15 residues in the CDR3. V was pared by 6 bases and J by 4 bases, with 10 bases of the junction left unmatched. CDR3 region: CASRQSGTSADTQYF. CDR3 nucleotide sequence: TGTGCCAGCAGACAGAGCGGGACCTCAGCAGATACGCAGTATTTT.

This clone was counted a few times. The rearrangement links TRBV20-1 to TRBJ1-1; no reliable D call. The germline V gene has CDR1 DFQATT and CDR2 SNEGSKA (reference sequence). This CDR3 contains 10 residues. The V end was cut by 3 bases, the J end by 4 bases, with 3 bases between. This chain's CDR3 is CSASRTEAFF. The CDR3 DNA reads as TGCAGTGCTAGTCGCACTGAAGCTTTCTTT.

J is TRBJ2-3 and V is TRBV5-1; TRBD1 aligns across 7 bases. From germline, CDR1 is SGHRS and CDR2 YFSETQ. V lost 3 bases to trimming and J lost 1 base; unmatched junction nucleotides: 8. This CDR3 has 16 amino acids. Written as DNA, the CDR3 is TGCGCCAGCAGCTCATCGACAGGGTCTCGCACAGATACGCAGTATTTT. This sequence encodes CASSSSTGSRTDTQYF.

V and J are TRBV6-1 and TRBJ1-2; TRBD1 agrees at 10 bases. The germline CDR1 and CDR2 sequences are MNHNS and SASEGT. V gave up 4 bases and J gave up 2 bases; unmatched junction bases: 10. CDR3 length: 17 residues. The CDR3 here is CASSGTTGGQNNYGYTF. The CDR3 nucleotides read TGTGCCAGCAGTGGGACGACAGGGGGCCAGAACAACTATGGCTACACCTTC.

V usage is TRBV18 and J usage is TRBJ2-5; TRBD1 matches at 8 bases. Germline CDR1 and CDR2: KGHSH and LQKENI. With V trimmed by 3 bases and J by 2 bases, 2 bases remained unmatched. This CDR3 is built from 14 residues. CDR3 sequence reads: CASSPNRGQETQYF. The CDR3, as DNA: TGTGCCAGCTCACCCAACAGGGGGCAAGAGACCCAGTACTTC.

The genes are TRBV5-1 and TRBJ1-2; 9 nucleotides agree with TRBD1. The CDR3 is 16 residues long. V was clipped by 4 bases and J by 5 bases; unmatched bases: 12. The germline V gene has CDR1 SGHRS and CDR2 YFSETQ. Here the CDR3 reads CASSPGDRDHSYGYTF. As DNA, the CDR3 is TGCGCCAGCAGCCCTGGGGACAGGGATCATTCGTATGGCTACACCTTC.

This chain joins TRBV12-5 and TRBJ2-1; TRBD2 matches at 7 bases. Germline V CDR1 and CDR2: LGHNT, FRNRAP. CDR3 length equals 19 residues. The V gene end was trimmed by 7 bases and the J gene end by 4 bases; junction bases not matched to a gene: 22. The CDR3 bases are TGTGCTAGTGTCTCATCCCGGGGAGGGAACGGAGAAGGTTACAATGAGCAGTTCTTC. Translating gives CASVSSRGGNGEGYNEQFF.

The rearrangement uses TRBV27 and TRBJ2-3, with 11 bases matching TRBD2. After removal of 7 bases from V and 3 bases from J, the junction contained 9 bases not matched to a gene. Per the germline V gene, CDR1 is MNHEY and CDR2 is SMNVEV (reference sequence). CDR3 size: 16 residues. CDR3 bases: TGTGCCAGCACGGGACTAGCGGACAGGGGAACAGATACGCAGTATTTT. This sequence encodes CASTGLADRGTDTQYF.

This sequence joins TRBV2 and TRBJ1-1; 9 nucleotides align to TRBD1. The length of the CDR3 is 14 residues. The germline CDR1 and CDR2 sequences are SNHLY and FYNNEI. The J segment lost 4 bases and the V segment lost 6 bases, leaving 6 bases of the junction unmatched. The CDR3 region has the DNA TGTGCCAGCAGGGTGGGACAGGGACTCACTGAAGCTTTCTTT. This gives the protein CASRVGQGLTEAFF.